These 20 T cell receptor beta chains share one sample of origin, sequenced in a study of blood T cells in healthy people across ages. The second PCR ran roughly 6 to 12 cycles with a sample-barcoded 5' primer and J-beta primers. TCRdb reanalysed the 5' RACE reads using MiXCR and keeps one entry per CDR3 protein. This table has around 1,000,000 distinct CDR3 sequences, approximately 25% appearing once. These data are also associated with another study on T cells of mothers and their children.

The specimen was blood. Receptors were obtained from a girl aged 2 to 9 in good health.

To note about this clonotype: The limits of the CDR3 on the DNA are not certain, so only TCRdb's listed CDR3 is given. The chain has TRBV11-3 and TRBJ2-2; the table's D call of TRBD1 was not tested on the DNA. The CDR3 is 17 residues long, counting both termini. The germline CDR1 and CDR2 sequences are SGHNT and YENEEA. The CDR3 sequence: CASSLVFGEGATGELFF.

This chain links TRBV4-2 with TRBJ2-6; D might be TRBD1 (5 bases). The CDR3 is 20 residues long. Trimming took off 2 bases at V and 0 bases at J, with 20 bases between the two ends. Germline V CDR1 and CDR2: LGHNA, YNFKEQ. This CDR3 reads CASSQRVPDSLSSGANVLTF. The DNA of the CDR3 is TGTGCCAGCAGCCAAAGAGTGCCTGACAGCTTGAGCTCTGGGGCCAACGTCCTGACTTTC.

The rearrangement uses TRBV6-6 and TRBJ1-1; no clear D. Trimming took off 7 bases at V and 4 bases at J, with 16 bases between the two ends. Germline loops: CDR1 MNHNY, CDR2 SVGAGI (reference sequence). CDR3 length equals 14 residues. The CDR3 is CASNLGPAFTEAFF. The CDR3 DNA reads TGTGCCAGCAATTTGGGCCCAGCCTTCACTGAAGCTTTCTTT.

CDR3 coding DNA: TGTGCCAGCAGCTTAGTTCTCGCGGGAGGTTATTATGAGCAGTTCTTC. It specifies CASSLVLAGGYYEQFF. The V gene is TRBV7-9, the J gene TRBJ2-1; 8 nucleotides line up with TRBD2. Per germline, CDR1 SEHNR and CDR2 FQNEAQ (reference sequence). The CDR3 sequence is 16 residues long. Trimming took 1 base from V and 8 from J; bases not matched to a gene: 10.

This clonotype was picked up a small number of times. Without the conserved terminal phenylalanine or tryptophan, this CDR3 likely stems from a read error. The DNA is omitted, as the CDR3 cannot be located on it reliably, and the CDR3 follows TCRdb's listing. The V and J genes are TRBV27 and TRBJ1-6; the table's D call, TRBD1, has no DNA check behind it. CDR1 and CDR2 from the germline V gene are MNHEY and SMNVEV (reference sequence). The CDR3 region is 12 residues in length, termini included. The CDR3 region is CASSPGGADFGI.

This clonotype was detected only a few times. The genes are TRBV6-2 or TRBV6-3 and TRBJ2-1; D is perhaps TRBD2 (6 bases). The V and J ends lost 4 bases and 5 bases respectively, with 15 bases between them. The CDR3 is 15 amino acids. Germline V gene lookup returns CDR1 MNHEY and CDR2 SVGEGT. The CDR3 is CASSSRLDWDNEQFF. The DNA of the CDR3 is TGTGCCAGCAGTTCAAGACTAGACTGGGACAATGAGCAGTTCTTC.

This clonotype was counted a few times. V and J are TRBV29-1 and TRBJ2-3; a possible D gene is TRBD2 (5 bases). The CDR3 consists of 13 residues. V lost 3 bases to trimming and J lost 6 bases, with 13 bases between them. Germline V gene lookup returns CDR1 SQVTM and CDR2 ANQGSEA. This chain's CDR3 is CSVEDWERDTQYF. As DNA, the CDR3 is TGCAGCGTTGAGGACTGGGAGCGGGATACGCAGTATTTT.

The sample holds a few counts of this clonotype. The chain carries TRBV9 and TRBJ2-4; possibly TRBD2 for D (6 bases). CDR3 size: 13 residues. Germline loops: CDR1 SGDLS, CDR2 YYNGEE. V lost 3 bases and J 8 bases, leaving 12 bases between the germline ends. DNA of the CDR3: TGTGCCAGCAGCGGGGTTTGGGGGGACATTCAGTACTTC. This translates into CASSGVWGDIQYF.

This clonotype was seen a handful of times. The CDR3 does not close with the conserved phenylalanine or tryptophan, likely indicating a read error. This chain links TRBV18 with TRBJ2-1; possible D gene TRBD2, 5 bases. Trimming removed 6 bases from V and 2 bases from J, with 11 bases in between. The CDR3 totals 14 residues. Germline CDR1 and CDR2: KGHSH and LQKENI. DNA for the CDR3: TGTGCCAGCTCGGGCCTAGCAGCCTACAATGAGCAGTTCCTC. This gives the protein CASSGLAAYNEQFL.

This clonotype was seen a handful of times. J is TRBJ2-5 and V is TRBV7-8, with a tentative D call TRBD2 (6 bases). TRBJ2-1 matches the DNA end more closely, so the J call is doubtful. This CDR3 comprises 16 residues. Looked up from germline, CDR1 is SGHVS and CDR2 is FQNEAQ. In DNA, the CDR3 is TGTGCCAGCAGCAGCCTACTTGGAGGGAAATTTGGTGAGCAGTTCTTC. Translating it yields CASSSLLGGKFGEQFF.

The chain links TRBV6-5 to TRBJ1-1; D remains unclear. The germline CDR1 and CDR2 sequences are MNHEY and SVGAGI. Deletions cut 0 bases from V and 3 bases from J, with 5 bases between. This CDR3 spans 13 amino acids. The DNA for the CDR3 is TGTGCCAGCAGTTACTCAGAGCACACTGAAGCTTTCTTT. Encoded protein: CASSYSEHTEAFF.

The genes are TRBV20-1 and TRBJ2-7, with no clear D. This CDR3 comprises 13 residues. Germline V lookup: CDR1 DFQATT, CDR2 SNEGSKA (reference sequence). Trimming took 0 bases from V and 6 from J, leaving 12 bases between them. In DNA, the CDR3 is TGCAGTGCTAGAGATTTGACGGGTTCCGAGCAGTACTTC. The encoded protein is CSARDLTGSEQYF.

The chain couples TRBV6-5 to TRBJ1-1; 8 positions match TRBD1. The CDR3 extends over 15 amino acids. Germline V gene sequence: CDR1 MNHEY, CDR2 SVGAGI. J gave up 0 bases and V 5 bases, and 5 bases lay outside the gene matches. The CDR3 DNA is TGTGCCAGCAGTCGACAGGGGTCTATGAACACTGAAGCTTTCTTT. Translated, it gives CASSRQGSMNTEAFF.

This chain links TRBV11-3 with TRBJ1-1; D is unresolved. Per germline, CDR1 SGHNT and CDR2 YENEEA. There are 16 residues in the CDR3. The germline V and J ends were trimmed by 1 base and 0 bases, with 12 bases remaining between them. This CDR3 is CASSLGPARMNTEAFF. The CDR3 DNA reads as TGTGCCAGCAGCTTAGGGCCAGCGAGAATGAACACTGAAGCTTTCTTT. The complete variable domain, with remaining parts taken from reference TRBV11-3 and TRBJ1-1, reads EAGVVQSPRYKIIEKKQPVAFWCNPISGHNTLYWYLQNLGQGPELLIRYENEEAVDDSQLPKDRFSAERLKGVDSTLKIQPAELGDSAVYLCASSLGPARMNTEAFFGQGTRLTVV.

The sample holds a few counts of this clonotype. The CDR3: CASSQIEEKLFF. The CDR3 region has the DNA TGTGCCAGCAGTCAGATTGAAGAAAAACTGTTTTTT. V is TRBV4-2 and J is TRBJ1-4, with D unclear. Germline V gene lookup returns CDR1 LGHNA and CDR2 YNFKEQ. The CDR3 covers 12 residues. The V and J ends lost 6 bases and 8 bases respectively, with 10 bases between them.

This clonotype turned up a few times. J is TRBJ2-7 and V is TRBV7-9; D is uncertain. Germline V gene sequence: CDR1 SEHNR, CDR2 FQNEAQ (reference sequence). Trimming removed 3 bases at V and 0 bases at J, with 15 bases between. The CDR3 contains 16 residues. CDR3 region: CASSLGRTESSYEQYF. The CDR3 DNA sequence: TGTGCCAGCAGCTTGGGAAGAACAGAATCCTCCTACGAGCAGTACTTC.

This clonotype came up once. The rearrangement joins TRBV7-2 to TRBJ1-2, with D perhaps matching TRBD1 (5 bases). With 11 bases removed from V and 7 bases from J, the gap between germline ends came to 17 bases. This CDR3 comprises 12 residues. The germline gives CDR1 SGHTA, CDR2 FQGNSA. CDR3 region: CALGQGPSGYTF. The CDR3 DNA follows: TGTGCCTTGGGGCAGGGCCCTTCTGGCTACACCTTC. Based on the CDR3 plus reference TRBV7-2 and TRBJ1-2, the full variable domain is GAGVSQSPSNKVTEKGKDVELRCDPISGHTALYWYRQSLGQGLEFLIYFQGNSAPDKSGLPSDRFSAERTGGSVSTLTIQRTQQEDSAVYLCALGQGPSGYTFGSGTRLTVV.

A note on this clonotype: A much larger clone lies one base from this, so it may be a read error. V usage is TRBV29-1 and J usage is TRBJ2-7; maybe TRBD2 (6 bases). The DNA end lines up better with TRBJ2-5; the J call may be wrong. CDR3 length equals 15 residues. CDR1 is SQVTM and CDR2 is ANQGSEA in the germline V gene. Here the CDR3 reads CSAQTRKGVQETQYF. The CDR3 coding sequence is TGCAGCGCCCAGACTAGGAAGGGCGTACAAGAGACCCAGTACTTC.

This chain connects TRBV12-3 or TRBV12-4 to TRBJ1-6, with TRBD1 as a possible D gene (5 bases). The V and J ends lost 0 bases and 1 base respectively, with 13 bases between them. The CDR3 covers 18 residues. The CDR3 nucleotides read TGTGCCAGCAGTTTAGCGCTGGGGGATCTGTCCTATAATTCACCCCTCCACTTT. This translates into CASSLALGDLSYNSPLHF.

This clonotype was counted only a few times. The V and J genes are TRBV10-3 and TRBJ2-1, with 9 bases fitting TRBD2. The junction had 10 bases not matched to a gene; V was cut back by 5 bases and J by 2 bases. The CDR3 has 17 residues. Per germline, CDR1 ENHRY and CDR2 SYGVKD. This chain's CDR3 is CAISYPSSGVTYNEQFF. In DNA form, the CDR3 reads TGTGCCATCAGTTATCCGTCTAGCGGGGTGACCTACAATGAGCAGTTCTTC.